This entry describes one TCR beta chain. The target antigen is unknown. These data come from a study of vaccination and CD4 T cells after COVID-19. Study details: Spike peptides, overlapping and drawn from SARS-CoV-2, HCoV-NL63, HCoV-OC43 and HCoV-229E, were used to stimulate cells.

Treatment: roughly ten-day PBMC culture with coronavirus spike peptide pools or control peptides (ViraFEST assay). Cultured CD4+ T cell DNA underwent sequencing with the Oncomine TCR Beta short-read assay. One entry per CDR3 protein results from TCRdb running MiXCR on the PCR reads. The sample shows fewer than 15,000 distinct CDR3 sequences, under 55% of them seen only once. CDR1 is SGHTA and CDR2 is FQGNSA in the germline V gene. V was cut by 2 bases and J by 0 bases, with 11 bases left in between. The CDR3 contains 15 residues. This chain uses TRBV7-2 with TRBJ2-7; D remains unclear. Sequencing input: CD4+ T cells from blood, cultured in vitro. This clonotype was sampled from a human donor who had recovered from COVID-19. DNA of the CDR3: TGTGCCAGCAGCTTAAGTGGTGGCAGCTCCTACGAGCAGTACTTC. It encodes CASSLSGGSSYEQYF.